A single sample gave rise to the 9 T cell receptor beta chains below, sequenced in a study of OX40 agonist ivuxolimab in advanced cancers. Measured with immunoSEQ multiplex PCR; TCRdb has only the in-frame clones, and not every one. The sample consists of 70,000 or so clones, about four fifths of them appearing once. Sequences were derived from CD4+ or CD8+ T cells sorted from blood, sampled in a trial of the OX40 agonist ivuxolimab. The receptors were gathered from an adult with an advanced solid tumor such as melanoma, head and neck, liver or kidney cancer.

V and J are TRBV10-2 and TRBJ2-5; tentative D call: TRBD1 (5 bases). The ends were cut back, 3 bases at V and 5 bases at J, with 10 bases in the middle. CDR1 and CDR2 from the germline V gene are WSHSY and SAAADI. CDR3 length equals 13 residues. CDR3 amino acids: CASSEQELETQYF. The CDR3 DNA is TGCGCCAGCAGTGAACAGGAACTTGAGACCCAGTACTTC.

The CDR3 DNA sequence: TGTGCCAGTAGTGCCCCCGGGACAGGGTTTTTTTCGGGTGGCTACACCTTC. Translation gives CASSAPGTGFFSGGYTF. The J gene is TRBJ1-2, the V gene TRBV19; 9 bases agree with TRBD1. The J segment lost 7 bases and the V segment lost 5 bases, leaving 17 bases of the junction unmatched. The germline gives CDR1 LNHDA, CDR2 SQIVND (reference sequence). This CDR3 has 17 residues. The full variable domain, in which reference TRBV19 and TRBJ1-2 provide the parts outside the CDR3, is DGGITQSPKYLFRKEGQNVTLSCEQNLNHDAMYWYRQDPGQGLRLIYYSQIVNDFQKGDIAEGYSVSREKKESFPLTVTSAQKNPTAFYLCASSAPGTGFFSGGYTFGSGTRLTVV.

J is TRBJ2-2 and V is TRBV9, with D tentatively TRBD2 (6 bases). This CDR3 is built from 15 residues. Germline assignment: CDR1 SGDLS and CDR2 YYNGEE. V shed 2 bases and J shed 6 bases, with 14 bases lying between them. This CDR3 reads CASSVGDSRPGELFF. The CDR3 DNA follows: TGTGCCAGCAGCGTCGGGGACTCCCGGCCCGGGGAGCTGTTTTTT.

The CDR3 sequence is CASSLWLGSGNTIYF. In nucleotides, the CDR3 is TGTGCCAGCAGTTTATGGTTGGGCTCTGGAAACACCATATATTTT. This sequence joins TRBV28 and TRBJ1-3; no definite D call. V lost 0 bases and J lost 0, with 6 bases in between. The V gene's germline CDR1 is MDHEN and CDR2 SYDVKM. This CDR3 contains 15 residues.

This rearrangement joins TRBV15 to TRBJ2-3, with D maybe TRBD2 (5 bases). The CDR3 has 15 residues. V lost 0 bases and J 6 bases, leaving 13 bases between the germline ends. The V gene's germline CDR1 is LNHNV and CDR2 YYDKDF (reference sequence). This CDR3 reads CATSREKGLEDTQYF. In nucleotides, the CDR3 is TGTGCCACCAGCAGAGAAAAAGGACTGGAGGATACGCAGTATTTT.

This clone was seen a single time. The CDR3 sequence is CASSPSGGNTIYF. CDR3 nucleotides: TGTGCCAGCAGCCCAAGCGGGGGAAACACCATATATTTT. The chain recombines TRBV11-2 with TRBJ1-3; D is undetermined. Trimming stripped 5 bases from V and 4 bases from J, with 9 bases between. This CDR3 is 13 amino acids long. Germline CDR1 is SGHAT and CDR2 is FQNNGV.

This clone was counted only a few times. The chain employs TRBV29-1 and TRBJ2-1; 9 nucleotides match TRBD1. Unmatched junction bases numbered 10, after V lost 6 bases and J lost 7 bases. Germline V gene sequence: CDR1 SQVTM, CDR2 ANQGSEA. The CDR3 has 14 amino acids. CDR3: CSVPGQGNLNEQFF. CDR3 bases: TGCAGCGTCCCGGGACAGGGCAATCTTAATGAGCAGTTCTTC.

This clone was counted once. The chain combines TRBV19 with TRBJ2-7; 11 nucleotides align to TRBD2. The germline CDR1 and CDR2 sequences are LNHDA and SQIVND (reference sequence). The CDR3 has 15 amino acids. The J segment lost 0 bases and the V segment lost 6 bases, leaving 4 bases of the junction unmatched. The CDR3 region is CASSAGTSGSYEQYF. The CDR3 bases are TGTGCCAGTAGCGCCGGGACTAGCGGCTCCTACGAGCAGTACTTC.

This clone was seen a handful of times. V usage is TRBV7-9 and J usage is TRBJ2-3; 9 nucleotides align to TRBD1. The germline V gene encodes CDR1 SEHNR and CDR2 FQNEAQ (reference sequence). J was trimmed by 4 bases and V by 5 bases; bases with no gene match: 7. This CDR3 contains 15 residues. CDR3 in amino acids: CASSQPGQGSDTQYF. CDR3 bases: TGTGCCAGCAGCCAACCGGGACAGGGCTCAGATACGCAGTATTTT.